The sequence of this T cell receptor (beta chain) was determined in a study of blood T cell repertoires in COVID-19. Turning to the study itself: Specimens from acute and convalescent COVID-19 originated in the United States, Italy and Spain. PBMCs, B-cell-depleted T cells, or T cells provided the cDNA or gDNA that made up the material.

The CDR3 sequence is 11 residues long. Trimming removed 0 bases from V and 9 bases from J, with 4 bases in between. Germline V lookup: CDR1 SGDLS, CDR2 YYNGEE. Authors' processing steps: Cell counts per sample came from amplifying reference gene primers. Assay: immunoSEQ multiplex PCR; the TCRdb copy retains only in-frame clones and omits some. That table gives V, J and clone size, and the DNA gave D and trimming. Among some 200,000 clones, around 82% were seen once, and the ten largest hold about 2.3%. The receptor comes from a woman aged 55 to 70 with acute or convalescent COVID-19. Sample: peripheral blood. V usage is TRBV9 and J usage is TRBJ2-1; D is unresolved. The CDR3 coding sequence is TGTGCCAGCAGCGTAGGGCTTGAGCAGTTCTTC. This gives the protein CASSVGLEQFF.